Here is one TCR beta chain with its context. Antigen specificity is unknown. V lost 6 bases and J lost 2; bases outside the gene matches: 4. CDR3 length: 15 amino acids. In germline, CDR1 is SGHAT, CDR2 FQNNGV. The record originates from a study of cytomegalovirus exposure and HLA in healthy donors. Study results and caveats: The study listed 164 cytomegalovirus-associated TCR beta chains. The productive fraction for most TCR beta V segments was about 90% or about 30% in an earlier analysis. The dataset shows that most TCR sequences were rare, while some public TCRs occurred in many donors.

PCR employed 60 Vbeta and 13 Jbeta primers. Data came from immunoSEQ multiplex PCR; TCRdb stores just in-frame clones and leaves some out. The data show nearly 200,000 clones, with around four fifths seen just once and 6.5% held by the top ten. The rearrangement joins TRBV11-2 to TRBJ2-7; 13 nucleotides match TRBD2. The sequenced sample consisted of PBMCs. The clonotype comes from a woman in her fifties or sixties in good health and CMV-seropositive. The CDR3 coding sequence is TGTGCCAGCAGGAGACTAGCGGGAGGACCCTACGAGCAGTACTTC. It yields the protein CASRRLAGGPYEQYF. The full variable domain, in which reference TRBV11-2 and TRBJ2-7 provide the parts outside the CDR3, is EAGVAQSPRYKIIEKRQSVAFWCNPISGHATLYWYQQILGQGPKLLIQFQNNGVVDDSQLPKDRFSAERLKGVDSTLKIQPAKLEDSAVYLCASRRLAGGPYEQYFGPGTRLTVT.